Listed below are T cell receptor beta chains from one sample, sequenced in a study of cytomegalovirus exposure and HLA in healthy donors. Measured with immunoSEQ multiplex PCR; TCRdb has only the in-frame clones, and not every one. The sample includes about 170,000 clones, around 80% of them seen just once. Sequences were obtained from PBMCs. These receptors were obtained from a woman in her 30s in good health and CMV-seropositive. CDR3s include the opening cysteine and the closing phenylalanine or tryptophan. D genes are given only for firm matches. Size is stated for part of the rows, as once, few or many counts, or as a class when the clone is expanded.

d_gene	j_gene	v_gene	abundance	CDR3nt	CDR3aa
-	TRBJ2-1	TRBV30	once	TGTGCCTGGGAGAATGCGGGTGCCAATGAGCAGTTCTTC	CAWENAGANEQFF
-	TRBJ2-2	TRBV5-8	-	TGTGCCAGCAGCTTGGTTACGGCCGGGGAGCTGTTTTTT	CASSLVTAGELFF
TRBD1	TRBJ1-2	TRBV7-2	-	TGTGCCAGCAGCCCGGACAGGGACTATGGCTACACCTTC	CASSPDRDYGYTF
-	TRBJ1-4	TRBV29-1	few	TGCAGCGTGGTCGGTGGGGGGTCTAATGAAAAACTGTTTTTT	CSVVGGGSNEKLFF
TRBD1	TRBJ1-1	TRBV19	-	TGTGCCAGTAGGAGGAACCGGGACAGGGCTTCTGAAGCTTTCTTT	CASRRNRDRASEAFF
-	TRBJ1-1	TRBV2	-	TGTGCCAGCAGTGATGGGAGGGGAATAACTGAAGCTTTCTTT	CASSDGRGITEAFF
-	TRBJ1-2	TRBV6-5	-	TGTGCCAGCAGTTACTCGCGGATAGTCTATGGCTACACCTTC	CASSYSRIVYGYTF
-	TRBJ2-1	TRBV5-1	-	TGCGCCAGCAGCTCTACAGGGATCGGTTCCTACAATGAGCAGTTCTTC	CASSSTGIGSYNEQFF
-	TRBJ1-1	TRBV6-5	-	TGTGCCAGCAGTTTTAACCGGGGCGGGGGCACTGAAGCTTTCTTT	CASSFNRGGGTEAFF
TRBD1	TRBJ2-5	TRBV29-1	-	TGCAGCGTTCTGCGGGGACAGGGGGAGACCCAGTACTTC	CSVLRGQGETQYF
-	TRBJ1-4	TRBV7-2	-	TGTGCCAGCAGCCCTAAGTCGGTTTGGGCGAATGAAAAACTGTTTTTT	CASSPKSVWANEKLFF
-	TRBJ2-4	TRBV18	-	TGTGCCAGCTCACCACGGGACATAAACATTCAGTACTTC	CASSPRDINIQYF
TRBD1	TRBJ1-1	TRBV13	-	TGTGCCAGCACCTTCCCGGGACAGGGAAACACTGAAGCTTTCTTT	CASTFPGQGNTEAFF
TRBD2	TRBJ2-5	TRBV9	-	TGTGCCAGCAGCAACGGGAGGAGCGGGGGGGCCTCAGAGACCCAGTACTTC	CASSNGRSGGASETQYF
-	TRBJ2-7	TRBV28	-	TGTGCCAGCAGTTTAGGTGGTAGCTCCTACGAGCAGTACTTC	CASSLGGSSYEQYF
-	TRBJ2-7	TRBV2	-	TGTGCCAGCAGTGAATCCTACCGGGAGCAGTACTTC	CASSESYREQYF
-	TRBJ2-7	TRBV2	-	TGTGCCAGCACGGGGACCTACGAGCAGTACTTC	CASTGTYEQYF
TRBD1	TRBJ2-7	TRBV5-8	-	TGTGCCAGCAGCTTTTCTTCGGGACAGGTCCAGGGGGGAGGTGTCTTC	CASSFSSGQVQGGGVF
-	TRBJ1-1	TRBV27	-	TGTGCCAGCAGGAGAGGGGGTCGGGGCACTGAAGCTTTCTTT	CASRRGGRGTEAFF
TRBD1	TRBJ1-1	TRBV4-1	few	TGCGCCAGCAGCCAAGATTCAGGCAGGGGGCTGAACGCTTTCTTT	CASSQDSGRGLNAFF
TRBD1	TRBJ2-5	TRBV6-5	-	TGTGCCAGCAGTTACCTGACAGGGTCAGGAGAGACCCAGTACTTC	CASSYLTGSGETQYF
TRBD1	TRBJ2-1	TRBV5-6	once	TGTGCCAGCAGCTTCGACAGGGGGCGCCTCTACAATGAGCAGTTCTTC	CASSFDRGRLYNEQFF
TRBD1	TRBJ1-4	TRBV15	-	TGTGCCACCAGCAGAGATCGAGGGACAGGGGGAGAAAAACTGTTTTTT	CATSRDRGTGGEKLFF
-	TRBJ1-2	TRBV2	few	TGTGCCAGCAGTGAAACGGGAAACTATGGCTACACCTTC	CASSETGNYGYTF
TRBD1	TRBJ2-7	TRBV2	-	TGTGCCAGCAGTGGAGGACAGGGGGCTCTCGAGCAGTACTTC	CASSGGQGALEQYF
TRBD2	TRBJ2-1	TRBV11-2	-	TGTGCCAGCAGTACGAGAGCGGGGTTTTTCTCCTACAATGAGCAGTTCTTC	CASSTRAGFFSYNEQFF
TRBD1	TRBJ2-7	TRBV28	-	TGTGCCAGCAGTCCCCGGGACAGGGCCTACGAGCAGTACTTC	CASSPRDRAYEQYF
TRBD1	TRBJ2-2	TRBV7-7	-	TGTGCCAGCAGCATTAGGACAGGAGCGAACACCGGGGAGCTGTTTTTT	CASSIRTGANTGELFF
TRBD1	TRBJ1-5	TRBV7-2	few	TGTGCCAGCAGCTCCGACAGGGCGGTCGGTCAGCCCCAGCATTTT	CASSSDRAVGQPQHF
TRBD2	TRBJ2-1	TRBV28	few	TGTGCCAGCAGTTTCGGTAGCGGGGGAGTAGGTGAGCAGTTCTTC	CASSFGSGGVGEQFF
-	TRBJ2-7	TRBV27	-	TGTGCCAGCAGTTCCCCGTCGGGGGTAAGCTACGAGCAGTACTTC	CASSSPSGVSYEQYF
TRBD1	TRBJ1-1	TRBV5-1	-	TGCGCCAGCAGCTTGATTGGGCAGGGGGACACTGAAGCTTTCTTT	CASSLIGQGDTEAFF
TRBD1	TRBJ2-7	TRBV2	-	TGTGCCAGCAGTGAACAAGGGACAGGGGACGCCTACGAGCAGTACTTC	CASSEQGTGDAYEQYF
TRBD2	TRBJ2-3	TRBV2	-	TGTGCCAGCAGCAAGTCCCCGGCTAGCGGGGGGGCCGGAACGCAGTATTTT	CASSKSPASGGAGTQYF
TRBD2	TRBJ2-5	TRBV5-4	few	TGTGCCAGCAGCTCAAATAGCCTTCCGGGAGGGGGGACCCAGTACTTC	CASSSNSLPGGGTQYF
TRBD1	TRBJ2-7	TRBV11-3	-	TGTGCCAGCAGCCAAACGGCAGGGGGTATCTACGAGCAGTACTTC	CASSQTAGGIYEQYF
TRBD1	TRBJ2-5	TRBV9	once	TGTGCCAGCAGCGTTTTAGGAAACAGGGGGGAAGAGACCCAGTACTTC	CASSVLGNRGEETQYF
-	TRBJ1-2	TRBV30	-	TGTGCCTGGAGTTGGGGGGGGGCGCGAGGCTACACCTTC	CAWSWGGARGYTF